Presented here are 10 T cell receptor beta chains from one specimen sequenced in a study of T cells in Graves' hyperthyroidism and ophthalmopathy. What was amplified from RNA transcripts were TCR beta CDR3 regions. First-round RT-PCR targeting the TCR CDR3 was performed with the HTBI primer set. TCRdb itself ran the multiplex PCR reads through MiXCR, one entry per CDR3 protein. The sample shows 620,000 or so distinct CDR3 sequences, roughly 15% of them seen only once. Specimen: blood. These receptors were obtained from a woman aged 50 to 60 with Graves' ophthalmopathy.

In its sample, this clonotype was seen many times. V is TRBV2 and J is TRBJ2-7, with D possibly being TRBD2 (5 bases). Germline V gene data show CDR1 as SNHLY and CDR2 as FYNNEI. Trimming took off 1 base at V and 7 bases at J, with 8 bases between the two ends. The CDR3 totals 12 residues. CDR3 sequence (DNA): TGTGCCAGCAGTGAAGTCGGGGTGGAGCAGTACTTC. This sequence encodes CASSEVGVEQYF.

In this sample, this clonotype turned up many times. This rearrangement joins TRBV27 to TRBJ2-1; 11 positions match TRBD2. CDR3 size: 16 residues. V dropped 5 bases and J dropped 2; count of bases not matched to a gene: 5. CDR1 and CDR2 from the germline V gene are MNHEY and SMNVEV (reference sequence). Here the CDR3 DNA reads TGTGCCAGCAGTCAGGGACTAGCGGCTACCTACAATGAGCAGTTCTTC. Its protein product is CASSQGLAATYNEQFF.

This clonotype has at least ten counts. V and J are TRBV24-1 and TRBJ1-1; unclear D gene. Deletions cut 5 bases from V and 4 bases from J, with 10 bases between. The CDR3 length is 13 residues. Germline V gene data show CDR1 as KGHDR and CDR2 as SFDVKD. DNA for the CDR3: TGTGCCACCAGTGCATCCCCGGGCACTGAAGCTTTCTTT. Translation: CATSASPGTEAFF.

This clonotype showed up many times. The chain has TRBV7-9 and TRBJ2-5; a weak D match, TRBD2 (6 bases). Germline CDR1 SEHNR, CDR2 FQNEAQ (reference sequence). This CDR3 comprises 14 residues. Trimming stripped 3 bases from V and 5 bases from J, with 13 bases between. CDR3 DNA: TGTGCCAGCAGCTTGACGACGGGGGTCGAGACCCAGTACTTC. It specifies CASSLTTGVETQYF.

This clonotype was recorded many times. The chain is built from TRBV24-1 and TRBJ2-1; 8 bases map to TRBD2. CDR1 is KGHDR and CDR2 is SFDVKD in the germline V gene. This CDR3 spans 17 amino acids. V was clipped by 3 bases and J by 0 bases; unmatched bases: 6. CDR3 bases: TGTGCCACCAGTGATCCCACTAGCGGAGGCTCCTACAATGAGCAGTTCTTC. It codes for CATSDPTSGGSYNEQFF.

This clonotype was picked up many times. V is TRBV28 and J is TRBJ2-7, with 9 bases that match TRBD1. The ends lost 4 bases at V and 1 base at J; junction bases unmatched: 5. The CDR3 is made up of 15 amino acids. Germline CDR1 reads MDHEN; CDR2 reads SYDVKM. This CDR3 is CASSSGTGPSYEQYF. CDR3 nucleotides: TGTGCCAGCAGTTCCGGGACAGGGCCGTCCTACGAGCAGTACTTC. Together with reference TRBV28 and TRBJ2-7, the CDR3 gives the full variable domain: DVKVTQSSRYLVKRTGEKVFLECVQDMDHENMFWYRQDPGLGLRLIYFSYDVKMKEKGDIPEGYSVSREKKERFSLILESASTNQTSMYLCASSSGTGPSYEQYFGPGTRLTVT.

The chain combines TRBV5-6 with TRBJ2-2; D unclear. The CDR3 spans 15 residues. V was cut by 6 bases and J by 3 bases, with 15 bases left in between. Germline V gives CDR1 SGHDT, CDR2 YYEEEE. CDR3 DNA sequence: TGTGCCAGCACCGATGAAGACACGTACACCGGGGAGCTGTTTTTT. Translating gives CASTDEDTYTGELFF.

In this sample, this clonotype turned up once. The J gene is TRBJ2-5, the V gene TRBV14; 10 nucleotides line up with TRBD1. Germline V gene sequence: CDR1 SGHDN, CDR2 FVKESK. V lost 0 bases, J lost 5 bases, and 15 bases stayed unmatched. The CDR3 is 19 amino acids. For the CDR3, the DNA is TGTGCCAGCAGCCAAGAGGGCCGAGGGACAGGGGACCCTCGGGAGACCCAGTACTTC. It is translated as CASSQEGRGTGDPRETQYF.

This clonotype was seen a handful of times. The chain carries TRBV3-1 and TRBJ2-1, with TRBD1 as a possible D gene (5 bases). Germline V gives CDR1 LGHDT, CDR2 YNNKEL (reference sequence). The CDR3 is 15 residues long. V was clipped by 4 bases and J by 7 bases, with 17 bases between them. The CDR3 loop reads CASSLRAPGINEQFF. The CDR3 nucleotides read TGTGCCAGCAGCCTTCGTGCCCCAGGGATAAATGAGCAGTTCTTC.

The chain joins TRBV3-1 to TRBJ1-1, with a possible D match to TRBD1 (5 bases). The CDR3 spans 13 residues. Trimming left V 3 bases short and J 3 bases short, with 8 bases between. The germline CDR1 and CDR2 sequences are LGHDT and YNNKEL (reference sequence). The CDR3 spells CASSHGHDTEAFF. Here the CDR3 DNA reads TGTGCCAGCAGCCACGGACACGACACTGAAGCTTTCTTT.